The clone carrying this T cell receptor (beta chain) was counted between two and nine times. Construction of the TCRbeta library involved unique molecular identifiers. TCRdb reanalysed the PCR reads using MiXCR and keeps one entry per CDR3 protein. Found here are about 400,000 distinct CDR3 sequences, just over 20% of them singletons; the top ten hold 3.5% to 4%. This entry is derived from a study of T-cell reconstitution after alpha-beta-depleted transplantation in children. In germline, CDR1 is DFQATT, CDR2 SNEGSKA (reference sequence). This CDR3 has 15 amino acids. V trimming: 5 bases; J trimming: 2 bases; junction bases outside the gene matches: 8.

V is TRBV20-1 and J is TRBJ2-1; 8 bases agree with TRBD2. Source: PBMCs from the stem cell graft donor, taken from the stem cell graft. The origin of this receptor is a human donor who donated a stem cell graft to a child with acute myeloid leukemia. The CDR3 spells CSAGVSGKAYNEQFF. Written as DNA, the CDR3 is TGCAGTGCTGGTGTTAGCGGGAAGGCCTACAATGAGCAGTTCTTC.